This TCR beta chain is from a study of T cell repertoires in cytomegalovirus infection. Study-wide context: Well-studied HLA-B-restricted epitopes and recently identified HLA-C-restricted epitopes of CMV were both used in the study. Both CMV infection and a matching HLA type were indicated by public TCR beta signatures. Points from the study as a whole: Using cumulative public TCR beta family frequency, the authors identified those who carried CMV together with the relevant HLA. Predominance within the ex vivo response was attributable to HLA-C-restricted CMV-specific TCR beta clonotypes.

Comment on this clonotype: Its antigen is unknown.

The CDR3 has 12 amino acids. Germline CDR1 SGHAT, CDR2 FQNNGV. With 6 bases removed from V and 3 bases from J, the gap between germline ends came to 7 bases. TCRdb reprocessed the reads with MiXCR, giving one entry per CDR3 protein. The data show roughly 51,000 distinct CDR3 sequences, with around 20% seen just once and about a quarter held by the top ten. The specimen was CD8+ T cells from cultured PBMCs, collected from culture after CMV antigen stimulation. This receptor was identified in a human donor in good health (CMV status not recorded). Some clones in this sample may be carry-over from other donors' samples. The chain uses TRBV11-2 and TRBJ2-3; D perhaps matches TRBD2 (5 bases). CDR3 coding DNA: TGTGCCAGCAGGTCGGGGACAGATACGCAGTATTTT. Protein: CASRSGTDTQYF.